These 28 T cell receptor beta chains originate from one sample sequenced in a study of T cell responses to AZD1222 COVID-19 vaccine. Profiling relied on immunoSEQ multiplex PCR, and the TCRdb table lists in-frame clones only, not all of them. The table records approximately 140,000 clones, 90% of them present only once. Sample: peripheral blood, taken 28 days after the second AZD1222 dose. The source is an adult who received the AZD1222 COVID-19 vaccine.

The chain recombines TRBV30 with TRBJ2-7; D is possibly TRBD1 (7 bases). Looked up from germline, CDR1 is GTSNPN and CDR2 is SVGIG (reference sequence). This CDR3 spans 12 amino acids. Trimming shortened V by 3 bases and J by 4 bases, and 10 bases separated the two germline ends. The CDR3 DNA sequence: TGTGCCTGGAGGGGGGGACAGTACGAGCAGTACTTC. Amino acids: CAWRGGQYEQYF. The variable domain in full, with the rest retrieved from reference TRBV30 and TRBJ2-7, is SQTIHQWPATLVQPVGSPLSLECTVEGTSNPNLYWYRQAAGRGLQLLFYSVGIGQISSEVPQNLSASRPQDRQFILSSKKLLLSDSGFYLCAWRGGQYEQYFGPGTRLTVT.

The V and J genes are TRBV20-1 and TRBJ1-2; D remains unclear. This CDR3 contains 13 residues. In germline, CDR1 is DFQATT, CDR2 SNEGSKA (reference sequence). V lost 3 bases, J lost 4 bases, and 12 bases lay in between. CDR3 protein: CSASRSSVYGYTF. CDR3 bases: TGCAGTGCTAGTCGGTCGTCCGTCTATGGCTACACCTTC.

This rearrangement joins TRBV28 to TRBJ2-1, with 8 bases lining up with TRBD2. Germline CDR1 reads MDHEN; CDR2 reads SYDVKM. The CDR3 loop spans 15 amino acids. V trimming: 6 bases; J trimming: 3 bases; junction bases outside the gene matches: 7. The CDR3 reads CASSLPGLDYNEQFF. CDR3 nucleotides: TGTGCCAGCAGCCTCCCGGGACTAGACTACAATGAGCAGTTCTTC.

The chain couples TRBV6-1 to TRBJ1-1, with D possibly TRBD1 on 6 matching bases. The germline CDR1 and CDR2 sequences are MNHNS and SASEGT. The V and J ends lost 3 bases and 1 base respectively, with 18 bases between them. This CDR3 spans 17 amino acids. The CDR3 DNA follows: TGTGCCAGCAGTGAGTTGATGGGGGGCTGGGGGAACACTGAAGCTTTCTTT. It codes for CASSELMGGWGNTEAFF.

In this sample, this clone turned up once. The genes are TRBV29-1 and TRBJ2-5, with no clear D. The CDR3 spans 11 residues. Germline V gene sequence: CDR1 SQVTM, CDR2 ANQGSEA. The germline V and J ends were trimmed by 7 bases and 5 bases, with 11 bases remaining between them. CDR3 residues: CSGRLGETQYF. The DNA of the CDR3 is TGCAGCGGACGATTAGGGGAGACCCAGTACTTC.

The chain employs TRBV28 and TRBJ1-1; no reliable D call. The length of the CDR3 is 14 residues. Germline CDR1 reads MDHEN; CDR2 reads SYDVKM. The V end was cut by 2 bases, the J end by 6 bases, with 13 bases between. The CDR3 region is CASSLAGEVAEAFF. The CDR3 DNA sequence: TGTGCCAGCAGTTTAGCTGGGGAGGTCGCTGAAGCTTTCTTT.

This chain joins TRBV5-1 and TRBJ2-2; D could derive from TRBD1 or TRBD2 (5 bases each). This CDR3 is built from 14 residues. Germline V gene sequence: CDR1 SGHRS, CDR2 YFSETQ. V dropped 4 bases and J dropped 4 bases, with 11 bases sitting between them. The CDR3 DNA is TGCGCCAGCAGCGGGGCAGGGACCACCGGGGAGCTGTTTTTT. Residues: CASSGAGTTGELFF. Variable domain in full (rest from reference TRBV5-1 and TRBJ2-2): KAGVTQTPRYLIKTRGQQVTLSCSPISGHRSVSWYQQTPGQGLQFLFEYFSETQRNKGNFPGRFSGRQFSNSRSEMNVSTLELGDSALYLCASSGAGTTGELFFGEGSRLTVL.

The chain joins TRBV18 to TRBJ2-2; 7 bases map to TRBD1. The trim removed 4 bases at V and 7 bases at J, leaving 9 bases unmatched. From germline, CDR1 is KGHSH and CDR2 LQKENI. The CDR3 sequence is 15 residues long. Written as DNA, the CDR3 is TGTGCCAGCTCACGACCGACAGGGCCTGACGGGGAGCTGTTTTTT. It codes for CASSRPTGPDGELFF.

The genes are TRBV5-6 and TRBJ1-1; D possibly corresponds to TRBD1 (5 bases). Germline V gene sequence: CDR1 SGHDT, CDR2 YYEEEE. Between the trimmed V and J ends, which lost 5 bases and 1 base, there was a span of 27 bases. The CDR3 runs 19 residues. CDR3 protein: CASRFSRRGAGKPNTEAFF. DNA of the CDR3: TGTGCCAGCAGATTCTCACGGAGGGGCGCTGGGAAGCCGAACACTGAAGCTTTCTTT.

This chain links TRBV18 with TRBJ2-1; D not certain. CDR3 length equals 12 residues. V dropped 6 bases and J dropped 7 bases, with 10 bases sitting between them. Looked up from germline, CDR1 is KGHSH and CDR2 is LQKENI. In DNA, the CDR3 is TGTGCCAGCTCCCCGTCGAGGAATGAGCAGTTCTTC. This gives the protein CASSPSRNEQFF. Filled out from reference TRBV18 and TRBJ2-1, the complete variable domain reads NAGVMQNPRHLVRRRGQEARLRCSPMKGHSHVYWYRQLPEEGLKFMVYLQKENIIDESGMPKERFSAEFPKEGPSILRIQQVVRGDSAAYFCASSPSRNEQFFGPGTRLTVL.

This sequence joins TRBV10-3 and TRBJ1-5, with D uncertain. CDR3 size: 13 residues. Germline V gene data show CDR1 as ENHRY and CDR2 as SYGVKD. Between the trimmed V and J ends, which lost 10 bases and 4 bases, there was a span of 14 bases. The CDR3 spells CANSAGTNQPQHF. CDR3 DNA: TGTGCCAATTCTGCAGGCACAAATCAGCCCCAGCATTTT.

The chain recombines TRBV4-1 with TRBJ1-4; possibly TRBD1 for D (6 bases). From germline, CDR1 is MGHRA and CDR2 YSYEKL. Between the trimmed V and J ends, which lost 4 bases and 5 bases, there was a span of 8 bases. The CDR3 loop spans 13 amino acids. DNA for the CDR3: TGCGCCAGCAGCCTTCAGGGGAATGAAAAACTGTTTTTT. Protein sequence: CASSLQGNEKLFF.

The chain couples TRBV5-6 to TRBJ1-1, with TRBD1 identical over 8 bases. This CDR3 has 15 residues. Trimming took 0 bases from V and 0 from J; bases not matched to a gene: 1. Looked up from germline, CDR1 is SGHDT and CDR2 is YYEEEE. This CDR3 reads CASSLGDRMNTEAFF. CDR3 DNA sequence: TGTGCCAGCAGCTTGGGGGACAGGATGAACACTGAAGCTTTCTTT.

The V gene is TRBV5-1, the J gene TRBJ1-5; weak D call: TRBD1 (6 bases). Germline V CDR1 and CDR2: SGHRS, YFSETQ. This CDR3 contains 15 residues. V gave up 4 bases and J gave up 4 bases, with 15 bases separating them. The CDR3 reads CASSPRGGLNQPQHF. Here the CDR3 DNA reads TGCGCCAGCAGCCCAAGGGGGGGGCTTAATCAGCCCCAGCATTTT.

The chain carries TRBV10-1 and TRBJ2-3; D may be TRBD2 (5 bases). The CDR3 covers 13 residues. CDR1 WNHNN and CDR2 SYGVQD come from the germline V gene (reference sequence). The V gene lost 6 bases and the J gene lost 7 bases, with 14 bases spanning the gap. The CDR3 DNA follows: TGCGCCAGCAGCCCCGGACTTCAGAATACGCAGTATTTT. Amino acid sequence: CASSPGLQNTQYF.

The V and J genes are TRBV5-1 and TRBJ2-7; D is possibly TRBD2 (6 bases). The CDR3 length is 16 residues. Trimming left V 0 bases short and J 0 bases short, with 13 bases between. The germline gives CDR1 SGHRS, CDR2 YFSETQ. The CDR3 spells CASSLAGSTSSYEQYF. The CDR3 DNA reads TGCGCCAGCAGCTTGGCCGGGAGTACGAGCTCCTACGAGCAGTACTTC.

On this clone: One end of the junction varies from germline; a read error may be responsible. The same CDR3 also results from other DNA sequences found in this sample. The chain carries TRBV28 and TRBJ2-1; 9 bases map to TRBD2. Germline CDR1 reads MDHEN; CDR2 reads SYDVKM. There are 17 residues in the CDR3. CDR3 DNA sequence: TGCGCCAGCAGTTTAAATAGCGGGAGAGTGCTTGGCAATGAGCAGTTCTTC. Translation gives CASSLNSGRVLGNEQFF.

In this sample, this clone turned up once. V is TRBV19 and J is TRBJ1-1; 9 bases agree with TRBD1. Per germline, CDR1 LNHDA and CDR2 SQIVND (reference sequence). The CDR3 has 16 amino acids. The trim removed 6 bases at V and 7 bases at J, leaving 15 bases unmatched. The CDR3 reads CASRSVPGQGWGEAFF. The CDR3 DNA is TGTGCCAGTAGATCGGTCCCTGGACAGGGGTGGGGTGAAGCTTTCTTT. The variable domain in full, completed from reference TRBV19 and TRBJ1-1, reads DGGITQSPKYLFRKEGQNVTLSCEQNLNHDAMYWYRQDPGQGLRLIYYSQIVNDFQKGDIAEGYSVSREKKESFPLTVTSAQKNPTAFYLCASRSVPGQGWGEAFFGQGTRLTVV.

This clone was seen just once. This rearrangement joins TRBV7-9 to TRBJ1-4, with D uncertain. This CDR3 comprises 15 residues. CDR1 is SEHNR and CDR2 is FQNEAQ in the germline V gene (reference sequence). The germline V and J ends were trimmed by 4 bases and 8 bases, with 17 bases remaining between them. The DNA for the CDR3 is TGTGCCAGCAGCTCTAGGGTGGTTGAGAGAGAAAAACTGTTTTTT. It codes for CASSSRVVEREKLFF.

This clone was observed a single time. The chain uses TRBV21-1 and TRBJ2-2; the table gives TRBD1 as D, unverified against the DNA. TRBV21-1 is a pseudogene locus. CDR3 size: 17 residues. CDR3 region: CASSKDLEQGDTGELFF. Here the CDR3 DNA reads TGTGCCAGCAGCAAAGATTTAGAACAGGGGGACACCGGGGAGCTGTTTTTT.

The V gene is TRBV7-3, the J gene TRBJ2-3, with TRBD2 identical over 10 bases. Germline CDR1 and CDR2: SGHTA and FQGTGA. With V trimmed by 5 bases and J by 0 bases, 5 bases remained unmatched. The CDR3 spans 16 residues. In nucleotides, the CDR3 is TGTGCCAGCAGCCAGATGACTAGCGGGAGCACAGATACGCAGTATTTT. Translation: CASSQMTSGSTDTQYF. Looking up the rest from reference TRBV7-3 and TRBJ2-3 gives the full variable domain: GAGVSQTPSNKVTEKGKYVELRCDPISGHTALYWYRQSLGQGPEFLIYFQGTGAADDSGLPNDRFFAVRPEGSVSTLKIQRTERGDSAVYLCASSQMTSGSTDTQYFGPGTRLTVL.

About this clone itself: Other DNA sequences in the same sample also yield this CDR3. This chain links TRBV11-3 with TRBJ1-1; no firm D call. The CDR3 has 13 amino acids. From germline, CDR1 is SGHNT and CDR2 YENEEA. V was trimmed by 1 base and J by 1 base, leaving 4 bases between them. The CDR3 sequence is CASSLAGNTEAFF. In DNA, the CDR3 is TGTGCCAGCAGCTTAGCGGGGAACACTGAAGCTTTCTTT.

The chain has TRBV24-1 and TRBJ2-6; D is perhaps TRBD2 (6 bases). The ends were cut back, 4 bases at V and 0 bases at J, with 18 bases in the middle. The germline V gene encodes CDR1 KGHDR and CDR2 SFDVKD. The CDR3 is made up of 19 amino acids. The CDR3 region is CATSDPLGRGNSGANVLTF. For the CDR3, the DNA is TGTGCCACCAGTGACCCCCTAGGGCGGGGTAACTCTGGGGCCAACGTCCTGACTTTC.

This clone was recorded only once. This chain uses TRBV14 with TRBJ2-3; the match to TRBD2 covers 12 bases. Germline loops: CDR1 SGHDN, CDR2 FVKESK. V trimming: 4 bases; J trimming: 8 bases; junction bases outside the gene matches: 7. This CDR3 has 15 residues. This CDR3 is CASSRTSGMTGTQYF. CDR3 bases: TGTGCCAGCAGCCGGACTAGCGGGATGACGGGTACGCAGTATTTT. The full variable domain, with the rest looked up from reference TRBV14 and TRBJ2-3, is EAGVTQFPSHSVIEKGQTVTLRCDPISGHDNLYWYRRVMGKEIKFLLHFVKESKQDESGMPNNRFLAERTGGTYSTLKVQPAELEDSGVYFCASSRTSGMTGTQYFGPGTRLTVL.

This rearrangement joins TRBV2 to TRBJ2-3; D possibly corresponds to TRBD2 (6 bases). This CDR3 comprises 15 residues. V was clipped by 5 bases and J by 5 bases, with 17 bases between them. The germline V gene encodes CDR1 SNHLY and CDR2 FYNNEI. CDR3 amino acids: CASSIAASTGDTQYF. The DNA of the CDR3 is TGTGCCAGCAGTATAGCGGCCAGCACGGGAGATACGCAGTATTTT.

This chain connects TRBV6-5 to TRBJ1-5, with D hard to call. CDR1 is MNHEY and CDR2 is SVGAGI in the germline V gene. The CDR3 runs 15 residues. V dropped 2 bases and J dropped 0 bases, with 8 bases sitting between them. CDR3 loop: CASSYRADSNQPQHF. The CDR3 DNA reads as TGTGCCAGCAGTTACCGGGCAGATAGCAATCAGCCCCAGCATTTT.

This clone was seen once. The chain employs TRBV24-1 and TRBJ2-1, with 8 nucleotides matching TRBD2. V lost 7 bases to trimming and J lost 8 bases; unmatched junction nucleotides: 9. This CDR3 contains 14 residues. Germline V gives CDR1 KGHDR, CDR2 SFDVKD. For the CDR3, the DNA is TGTGCCACCAGCTCGGGGGGGATTGGGGATGAGCAGTTCTTC. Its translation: CATSSGGIGDEQFF.

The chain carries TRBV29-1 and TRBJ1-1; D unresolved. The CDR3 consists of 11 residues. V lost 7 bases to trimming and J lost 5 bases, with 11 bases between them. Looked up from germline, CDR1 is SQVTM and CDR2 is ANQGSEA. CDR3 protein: CSAKVQTEAFF. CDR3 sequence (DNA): TGCAGCGCAAAAGTCCAAACTGAAGCTTTCTTT.